These 5 T cell receptor beta chains originate from one sample sequenced in a study of monozygotic twins with inflammatory bowel disease (dated by TCRdb to about 2019). Library preparation used 5' RACE. TCRdb names Illumina HiSeq 2500 as the instrument used. TCRdb reprocessed the reads, so every CDR3 protein sequence counts as one entry and DNA is not shown. The table for this sample records around 380,000 distinct CDR3 sequences. The ten top clones hold about 2.3% of the sample. Input material: blood. These receptors originate from a human donor with ulcerative colitis or Crohn's disease, or a healthy co-twin of an affected twin (not recorded which).

This sequence joins TRBV5-1 and TRBJ2-3; TCRdb lists TRBD2, though no DNA is available to test this call. There are 15 residues in the CDR3. CDR1 SGHRS and CDR2 YFSETQ come from the germline V gene. The CDR3: CASSWGLAGVDTQYF.

The rearrangement links TRBV7-2 to TRBJ2-7. Per germline, CDR1 SGHTA and CDR2 FQGNSA. The CDR3 runs 12 residues. The CDR3 loop reads CASSQLNYEQYF.

This chain connects TRBV25-1 to TRBJ1-1. Looked up from germline, CDR1 is MGHDK and CDR2 is SYGVNS. This CDR3 contains 18 residues. CDR3 residues: CASRGLSPLDPMNTEAFF.

The chain links TRBV14 to TRBJ2-1; TCRdb calls TRBD2, which cannot be checked without DNA. This CDR3 comprises 16 residues. The germline gives CDR1 SGHDN, CDR2 FVKESK. Here the CDR3 reads CASSPLGLAGTNEQFF.

The chain combines TRBV6-5 with TRBJ1-1; as DNA is missing, the TRBD1 call by TCRdb cannot be tested. The CDR3 runs to 16 residues. Germline lookup yields CDR1 MNHEY and CDR2 SVGAGI. The CDR3 sequence: CASSSLRTGVNTEAFF.